The source of this T cell receptor beta chain is a study of shared clonotypes between healthy human individuals. General observations from the study: Roughly 4.6% of naive CD4 clonotypes were common to several donors. Generation probabilities were higher for clonotypes shared across all four sorted-subset donors than for unshared ones.

Libraries were prepared by immunoSEQ multiplex PCR; TCRdb keeps only in-frame clonotypes and omits some of them. The table lists millions of clones, 85% to 95% of them singletons. Comment on this clone: Its antigen is unidentified.

Sequencing input: naive CD4+ T cells sorted from blood. Indicated subset: CD45RA+ positively selected. This receptor was identified in a man between 18 and 29 years old in good health.

CDR3 amino acids: CASSLFEGSNTEAFF. The CDR3 DNA reads TGCGCCAGCAGCTTGTTCGAAGGGTCGAACACTGAAGCTTTCTTT. The chain employs TRBV5-1 and TRBJ1-1; D gene ambiguous. Trimming took 1 base from V and 1 from J, leaving 11 bases between them. This CDR3 spans 15 amino acids. CDR1 SGHRS and CDR2 YFSETQ come from the germline V gene. The full variable domain, its missing parts supplied by reference TRBV5-1 and TRBJ1-1, is KAGVTQTPRYLIKTRGQQVTLSCSPISGHRSVSWYQQTPGQGLQFLFEYFSETQRNKGNFPGRFSGRQFSNSRSEMNVSTLELGDSALYLCASSLFEGSNTEAFFGQGTRLTVV.